Presented here are 10 T cell receptor beta chains from one specimen sequenced in a study of blood T cell repertoires in COVID-19. Measured with immunoSEQ multiplex PCR; TCRdb has only the in-frame clones, and not every one. The sample shows over 140,000 clones, 76% of them seen only once. Sequencing input: peripheral blood. The receptors stem from a woman at least 80 years old with active or convalescent COVID-19.

The genes are TRBV5-5 and TRBJ2-1; the D gene is possibly TRBD2 (6 bases). The germline gives CDR1 SGHKS, CDR2 YYEKEE (reference sequence). The V end was cut by 6 bases, the J end by 5 bases, with 12 bases between. This CDR3 region has 13 residues. The chain's CDR3 is CASIPGLHNEQFF. DNA of the CDR3: TGTGCCAGCATCCCGGGACTCCACAATGAGCAGTTCTTC.

This chain links TRBV11-3 with TRBJ2-2, with 9 bases fitting TRBD1. After removal of 4 bases from V and 6 bases from J, the junction contained 9 bases not matched to a gene. This CDR3 is 16 amino acids long. Per the germline V gene, CDR1 is SGHNT and CDR2 is YENEEA. The CDR3 is CASSSGQGVVSGELFF. The DNA for the CDR3 is TGTGCCAGCAGCTCGGGACAGGGCGTGGTGTCCGGGGAGCTGTTTTTT.

This clone was detected only once. CDR3 bases: TGCGCCAGCAGCCAGATGCGGGCGATAAACTCCTACGAGCAGTACTTC. Protein product: CASSQMRAINSYEQYF. The chain joins TRBV4-1 to TRBJ2-7; D may be TRBD2 (5 bases). The CDR3 has 16 amino acids. V was cut by 3 bases and J by 0 bases, with 15 bases left in between. Germline V gene lookup returns CDR1 MGHRA and CDR2 YSYEKL.

The chain combines TRBV19 with TRBJ1-6; 7 bases are a match to TRBD1. The V and J ends lost 6 bases and 6 bases, in that order; junction bases with no gene match: 5. Germline CDR1 reads LNHDA; CDR2 reads SQIVND (reference sequence). CDR3 length: 14 amino acids. DNA for the CDR3: TGTGCCAGTAGCCCGACAGGGATTAATTCACCCCTCCACTTT. Its translation is CASSPTGINSPLHF.

The chain employs TRBV19 and TRBJ1-6; D remains ambiguous. V was trimmed by 3 bases and J by 6 bases, leaving 12 bases between them. The germline V gene has CDR1 LNHDA and CDR2 SQIVND (reference sequence). The CDR3 sequence is 15 residues long. The CDR3 nucleotides read TGTGCCAGTAGTATGGTTGGGAGAATTAATTCACCCCTCCACTTT. Amino acid sequence: CASSMVGRINSPLHF.

The J gene is TRBJ1-1, the V gene TRBV6-5; D not certain. Germline values: CDR1 MNHEY, CDR2 SVGAGI. The CDR3 contains 11 residues. V lost 4 bases and J lost 9, with 9 bases in between. CDR3 coding DNA: TGTGCCAGCAGTTTGCAGGAAAAAGCTTTCTTT. It codes for CASSLQEKAFF.

This sequence joins TRBV5-5 and TRBJ2-4; TRBD2 matches at 9 bases. Germline trimming cut 0 bases from V and 1 base from J; bases unmatched to any gene: 11. Germline CDR1 SGHKS, CDR2 YYEKEE (reference sequence). This CDR3 is built from 19 residues. CDR3 coding DNA: TGTGCCAGCAGCTTGGTGCTGGCGGGGGGGCCCGTGGCCAAAAACATTCAGTACTTC. This codes for CASSLVLAGGPVAKNIQYF.

This clone was picked up one time. The chain is built from TRBV6-5 and TRBJ2-1; 11 positions agree with TRBD2. Germline V gene lookup returns CDR1 MNHEY and CDR2 SVGAGI. After removal of 5 bases from V and 4 bases from J, the junction contained 4 bases not matched to a gene. The CDR3 loop spans 15 amino acids. CDR3 DNA sequence: TGTGCCAGCAGTCCTAGCGGGGGGCCTTACAATGAGCAGTTCTTC. Amino acid sequence: CASSPSGGPYNEQFF.

This clone was observed once. The chain has TRBV9 and TRBJ1-6; possible D gene TRBD1, 5 bases. In germline, CDR1 is SGDLS, CDR2 YYNGEE. The CDR3 is made up of 14 amino acids. V was pared by 5 bases and J by 9 bases, with 15 bases between. The CDR3 sequence is CASSQGWLGSPLHF. CDR3 bases: TGTGCCAGCAGTCAGGGTTGGTTGGGTTCACCCCTCCACTTT.

CDR3 DNA sequence: TGTGCCAGCAGCTCAAACCCCTCGGGGGGAGCTGGGGCCAACGTCCTGACTTTC. It yields the protein CASSSNPSGGAGANVLTF. V gene TRBV9 combines with J gene TRBJ2-6; 7 bases are shared with TRBD2. With V trimmed by 4 bases and J by 2 bases, 12 bases remained unmatched. The CDR3 totals 18 residues. CDR1 is SGDLS and CDR2 is YYNGEE in the germline V gene.